The clone carrying this TCR beta chain was seen at least ten times. The TCR beta CDR3 regions underwent amplification using RNA transcripts as the source. The HTBI primer set was used in a first-round RT-PCR of the TCR CDR3. TCRdb analysed the multiplex PCR reads with MiXCR anew, one entry per CDR3 protein. The top ten clones hold approximately 49% of a sample with about 480,000 distinct CDR3 sequences, approximately 22% of them seen once. This sample was included in a study of T cells in Graves' hyperthyroidism and ophthalmopathy. Germline loops: CDR1 KGHDR, CDR2 SFDVKD. The V and J ends lost 5 bases and 1 base, in that order; junction bases with no gene match: 7. There are 17 residues in the CDR3.

The chain is built from TRBV24-1 and TRBJ2-3, with 11 bases lining up with TRBD2. The TCR sequence derives from a woman in her sixties or seventies with Graves' ophthalmopathy. The sample comprised blood. The CDR3 DNA follows: TGTGCCACCAGTGCGGGTAGCGGGAGGGCCGGCACAGATACGCAGTATTTT. Amino acids: CATSAGSGRAGTDTQYF.